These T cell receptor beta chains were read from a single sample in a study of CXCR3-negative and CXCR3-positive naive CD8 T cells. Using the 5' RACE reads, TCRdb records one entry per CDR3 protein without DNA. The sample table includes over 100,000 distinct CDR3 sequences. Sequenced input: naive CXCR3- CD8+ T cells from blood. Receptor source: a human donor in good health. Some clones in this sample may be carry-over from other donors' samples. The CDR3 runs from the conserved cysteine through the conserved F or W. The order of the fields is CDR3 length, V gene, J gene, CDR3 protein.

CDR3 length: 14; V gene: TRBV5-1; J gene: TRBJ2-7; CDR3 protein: CASSLPQATYEQYF
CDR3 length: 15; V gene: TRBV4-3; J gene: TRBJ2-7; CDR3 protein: CASSQSTGGDYEQYF
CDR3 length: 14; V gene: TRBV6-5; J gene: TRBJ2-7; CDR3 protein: CASSYGTGGLQEYF
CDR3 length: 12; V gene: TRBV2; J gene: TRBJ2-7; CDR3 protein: CARGTSGYEQYF
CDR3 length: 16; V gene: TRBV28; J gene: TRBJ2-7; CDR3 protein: CASSLSRGTRAYEQYF
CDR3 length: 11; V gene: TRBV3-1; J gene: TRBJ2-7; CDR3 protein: CASSRRYEQYF
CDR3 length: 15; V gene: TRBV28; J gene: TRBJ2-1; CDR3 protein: CASSLTTGLAIEQFF
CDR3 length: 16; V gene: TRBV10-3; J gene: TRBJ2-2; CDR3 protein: CAISERLAGVAGELFF
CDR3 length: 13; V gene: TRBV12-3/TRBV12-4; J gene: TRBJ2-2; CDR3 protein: CASSQGRAWELFF
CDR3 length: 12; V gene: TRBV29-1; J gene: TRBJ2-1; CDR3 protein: CSVGDLYNEQFF
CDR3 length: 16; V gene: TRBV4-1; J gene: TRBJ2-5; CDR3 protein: CASSPRRAGDQETQYF
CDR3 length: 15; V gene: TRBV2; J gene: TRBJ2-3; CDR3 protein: CASSSGRASKDTQYF
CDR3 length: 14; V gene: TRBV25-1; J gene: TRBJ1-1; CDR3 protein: CASSGRGAGTEAFF
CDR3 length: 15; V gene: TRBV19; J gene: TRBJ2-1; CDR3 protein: CASSSLLAGVGEQFF
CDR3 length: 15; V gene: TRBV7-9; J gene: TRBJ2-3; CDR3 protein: CASSSRTGPTDTQYF
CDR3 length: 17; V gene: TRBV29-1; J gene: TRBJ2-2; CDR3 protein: CSTPGTGDLGNTGELFF
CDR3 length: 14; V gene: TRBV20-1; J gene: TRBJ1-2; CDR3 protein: CSARDSRADYGYTF
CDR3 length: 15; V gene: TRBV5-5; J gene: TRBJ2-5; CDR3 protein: CASSGGGLKDTTQYF
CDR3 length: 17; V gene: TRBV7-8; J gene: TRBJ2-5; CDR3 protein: CASSLGPAGGGQETQYF
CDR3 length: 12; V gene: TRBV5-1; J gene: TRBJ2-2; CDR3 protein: CASSGGAGELFF
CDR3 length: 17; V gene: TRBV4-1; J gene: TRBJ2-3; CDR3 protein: CASSTSHSGGNTDTQYF
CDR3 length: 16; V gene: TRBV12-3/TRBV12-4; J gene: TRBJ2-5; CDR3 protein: CASSSPTSALGETQYF
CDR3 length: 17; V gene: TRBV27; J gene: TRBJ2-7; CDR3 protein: CASSSGTYGVSYYEQYF
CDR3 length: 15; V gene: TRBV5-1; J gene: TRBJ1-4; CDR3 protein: CASSGGDATNEKLFF
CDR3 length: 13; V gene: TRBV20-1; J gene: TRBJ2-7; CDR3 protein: CSATGTTSYEQYF
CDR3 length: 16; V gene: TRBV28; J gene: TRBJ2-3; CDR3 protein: CASSQRTRVITDTQYF
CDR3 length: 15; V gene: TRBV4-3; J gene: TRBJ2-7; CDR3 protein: CASSQFSGGSYEQYF
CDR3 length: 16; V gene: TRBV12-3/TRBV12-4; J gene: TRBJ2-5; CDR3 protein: CASSFLGLAGVETQYF
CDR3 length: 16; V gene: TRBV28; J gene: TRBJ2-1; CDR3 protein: CASSLTSASSYNEQFF
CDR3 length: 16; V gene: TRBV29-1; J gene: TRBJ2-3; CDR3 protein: CSVETGTGERTDTQYF
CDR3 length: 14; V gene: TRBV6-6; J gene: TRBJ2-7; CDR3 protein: CASRIAGLANEQYF
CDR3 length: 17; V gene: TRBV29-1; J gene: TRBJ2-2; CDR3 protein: CSVEEASGRESTGELFF
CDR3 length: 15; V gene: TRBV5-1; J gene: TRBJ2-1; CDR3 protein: CASGAGDRTYNEQFF
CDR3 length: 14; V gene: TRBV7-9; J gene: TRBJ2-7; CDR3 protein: CASSPRTVSFEQYF
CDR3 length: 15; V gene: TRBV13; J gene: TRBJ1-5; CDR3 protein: CASSLGGQGKQPQHF
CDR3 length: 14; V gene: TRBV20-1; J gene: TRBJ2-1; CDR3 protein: CSAKDVSTYNEQFF
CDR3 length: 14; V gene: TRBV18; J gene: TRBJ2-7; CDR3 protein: CASSPNKEVYEQYF
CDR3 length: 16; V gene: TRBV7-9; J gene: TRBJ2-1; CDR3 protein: CASSLASTGGHNEQFF
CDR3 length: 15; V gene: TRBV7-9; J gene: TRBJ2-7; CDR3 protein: CASSLGDRDLFEQYF
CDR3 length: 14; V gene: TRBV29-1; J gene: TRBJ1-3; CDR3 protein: CSVEQGVSGNTIYF
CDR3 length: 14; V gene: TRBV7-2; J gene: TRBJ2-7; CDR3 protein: CASSLSRSAYEQYF
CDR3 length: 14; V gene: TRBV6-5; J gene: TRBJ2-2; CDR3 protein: CASSYGGASGELFF
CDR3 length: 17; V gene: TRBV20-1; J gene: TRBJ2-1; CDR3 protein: CSASLPGLAAYYNEQFF
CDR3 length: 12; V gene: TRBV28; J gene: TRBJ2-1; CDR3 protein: CASSLLSREQFF
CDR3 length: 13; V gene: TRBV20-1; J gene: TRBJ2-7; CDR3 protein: CSARATGNYEQYF
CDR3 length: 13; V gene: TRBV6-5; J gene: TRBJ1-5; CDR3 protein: CASSYSAFQPQHF
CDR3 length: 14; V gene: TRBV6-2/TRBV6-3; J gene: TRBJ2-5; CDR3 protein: CASSYSNSEETQYF
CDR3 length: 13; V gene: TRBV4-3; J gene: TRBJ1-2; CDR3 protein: CASSQDRGNGYTF
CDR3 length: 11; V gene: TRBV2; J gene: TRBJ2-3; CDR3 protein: CASRHTDTQYF
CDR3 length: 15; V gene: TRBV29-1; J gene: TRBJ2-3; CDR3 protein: CSVEGDRESTDTQYF
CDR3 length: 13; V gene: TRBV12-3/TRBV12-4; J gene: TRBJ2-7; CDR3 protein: CASSFEGMGEQYF